These 12 T cell receptor beta chains were all obtained from the same sample, sequenced in a study of cytotoxic CD8 clonotypes in ibrutinib-treated CLL. Sequencing used immunoSEQ multiplex PCR; TCRdb keeps in-frame clones, though not all of them. The sample yields 30,000 or so clones, 70% to 80% seen once. The sample here was PBMCs, taken after 36 months of ibrutinib treatment. The receptors here all came from a human donor with chronic lymphocytic leukemia.

The gene calls are TRBV27 and TRBJ2-5; 8 nucleotides agree with TRBD2. This CDR3 has 16 residues. Germline V lookup: CDR1 MNHEY, CDR2 SMNVEV (reference sequence). The junction had 6 bases not matched to a gene; V was cut back by 2 bases and J by 1 base. This chain's CDR3 is CASSLQVLAGQETQYF. In nucleotides, the CDR3 is TGTGCCAGCAGTTTACAGGTCCTAGCGGGCCAAGAGACCCAGTACTTC.

V gene TRBV5-4 combines with J gene TRBJ2-3, with D unclear. V lost 1 base, J lost 4 bases, and 7 bases lay in between. Germline V gene lookup returns CDR1 SGHNT and CDR2 YYREEE (reference sequence). The CDR3 extends over 13 amino acids. The CDR3 region is CASSLTDADTQYF. The CDR3 DNA reads as TGTGCCAGCAGCTTGACGGACGCAGATACGCAGTATTTT.

The chain carries TRBV5-1 and TRBJ1-1, with D possibly TRBD1 on 5 matching bases. The CDR3 length is 14 residues. Germline loops: CDR1 SGHRS, CDR2 YFSETQ. V was cut by 4 bases and J by 3 bases, with 13 bases left in between. CDR3 DNA: TGCGCCAGCAGCGGACGGGGCGAGCACACTGAAGCTTTCTTT. Protein product: CASSGRGEHTEAFF.

V gene TRBV5-1 combines with J gene TRBJ1-6; D gene unclear. The CDR3 sequence is 16 residues long. From germline, CDR1 is SGHRS and CDR2 YFSETQ. V was pared by 0 bases and J by 7 bases, with 14 bases between. The CDR3 is CASSLEQVFPNSPLHF. DNA of the CDR3: TGCGCCAGCAGCTTGGAACAAGTCTTTCCCAATTCACCCCTCCACTTT.

This clone was counted a few times. The rearrangement joins TRBV4-1 to TRBJ1-2, with D hard to call. The CDR3 runs to 13 residues. The germline V gene encodes CDR1 MGHRA and CDR2 YSYEKL. The ends were cut back, 1 base at V and 4 bases at J, with 7 bases in the middle. The CDR3 nucleotides are TGCGCCAGCAGCCAAGCAGGAACCTATGGCTACACCTTC. It encodes CASSQAGTYGYTF.

This CDR3 reads CASSLARGHYQPQHF. DNA for the CDR3: TGTGCCAGCAGCTTAGCGAGGGGACACTATCAGCCCCAGCATTTT. The rearrangement links TRBV7-2 to TRBJ1-5; the D gene is possibly TRBD1 (6 bases). Per germline, CDR1 SGHTA and CDR2 FQGNSA. Deletions cut 0 bases from V and 5 bases from J, with 11 bases between. The CDR3 extends over 15 amino acids.

This chain joins TRBV5-6 and TRBJ1-5; D is unclear. Germline V gene lookup returns CDR1 SGHDT and CDR2 YYEEEE. This CDR3 has 13 amino acids. Trimming took off 4 bases at V and 0 bases at J, with 5 bases between the two ends. The CDR3 nucleotides read TGTGCCAGCAGCATCAGTAGCAATCAGCCCCAGCATTTT. This sequence encodes CASSISSNQPQHF.

This chain's CDR3 is CASSEERGIGYTF. The CDR3, as DNA: TGTGCCAGCAGTGAAGAACGGGGAATTGGCTACACCTTC. This chain uses TRBV2 with TRBJ1-2, with D unresolved. The length of the CDR3 is 13 residues. Trimming stripped 1 base from V and 7 bases from J, with 10 bases between. CDR1 and CDR2 from the germline V gene are SNHLY and FYNNEI.

J is TRBJ2-3 and V is TRBV7-2; 7 positions agree with TRBD2. Trimming removed 2 bases from V and 0 bases from J; junction bases left unmatched: 5. The germline V gene encodes CDR1 SGHTA and CDR2 FQGNSA. The CDR3 has 16 amino acids. The CDR3 reads CASSLSSGSSTDTQYF. The CDR3 DNA reads as TGTGCCAGCAGCTTATCTAGCGGCTCTAGCACAGATACGCAGTATTTT.

This chain joins TRBV4-1 and TRBJ2-7; possibly TRBD1 for D (6 bases). CDR1 and CDR2 (germline): MGHRA, YSYEKL. This CDR3 contains 15 residues. The V and J ends lost 3 bases and 0 bases respectively, with 12 bases between them. The CDR3 DNA sequence: TGCGCCAGCAGCCATCCGGACAGAAGCTCCTACGAGCAGTACTTC. As protein: CASSHPDRSSYEQYF.

V usage is TRBV9 and J usage is TRBJ2-7; D ambiguous. The CDR3 consists of 13 residues. V was shortened by 4 bases and J by 3 bases, with 11 bases between the two germline ends. Germline assignment: CDR1 SGDLS and CDR2 YYNGEE. The chain's CDR3 is CASSPRLVYEQYF. The CDR3 DNA is TGTGCCAGCAGCCCCCGATTGGTCTACGAGCAGTACTTC.

This chain links TRBV19 with TRBJ2-2, with D possibly matching TRBD1 (6 bases). Trimming removed 3 bases from V and 4 bases from J, with 15 bases in between. Germline V gene lookup returns CDR1 LNHDA and CDR2 SQIVND (reference sequence). CDR3 length: 16 residues. As DNA, the CDR3 is TGTGCCAGTAGTATTTATTCCAGGGGTTTCACCGGGGAGCTGTTTTTT. Translated, it gives CASSIYSRGFTGELFF.